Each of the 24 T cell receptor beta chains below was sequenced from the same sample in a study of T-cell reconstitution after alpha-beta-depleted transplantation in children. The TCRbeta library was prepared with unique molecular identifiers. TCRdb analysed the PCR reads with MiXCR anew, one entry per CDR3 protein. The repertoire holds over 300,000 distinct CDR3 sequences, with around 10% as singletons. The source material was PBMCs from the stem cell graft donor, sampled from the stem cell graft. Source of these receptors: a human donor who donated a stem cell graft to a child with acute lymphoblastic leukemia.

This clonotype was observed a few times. The CDR3: CSARSGYESGMNTEAFF. The CDR3 DNA reads as TGCAGTGCTAGAAGCGGGTATGAGAGTGGGATGAACACTGAAGCTTTCTTT. The V gene is TRBV20-1, the J gene TRBJ1-1; D ambiguous. Germline V gene lookup returns CDR1 DFQATT and CDR2 SNEGSKA (reference sequence). The CDR3 spans 17 residues. Trimming shortened V by 2 bases and J by 0 bases, and 19 bases separated the two germline ends.

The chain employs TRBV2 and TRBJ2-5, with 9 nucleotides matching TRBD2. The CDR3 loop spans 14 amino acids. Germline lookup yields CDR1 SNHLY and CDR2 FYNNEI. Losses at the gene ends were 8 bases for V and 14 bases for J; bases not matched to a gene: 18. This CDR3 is CASSPGGRAPVGYF. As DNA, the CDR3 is TGTGCCAGCTCGCCGGGCGGGAGGGCCCCCGTTGGTTACTTC.

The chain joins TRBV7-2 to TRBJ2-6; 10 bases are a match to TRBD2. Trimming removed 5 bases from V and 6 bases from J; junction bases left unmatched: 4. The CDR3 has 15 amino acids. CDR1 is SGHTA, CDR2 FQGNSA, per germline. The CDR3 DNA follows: TGTGCCAGCAGCGTCGGGACTAGCGCGGCCAACGTCCTGACTTTC. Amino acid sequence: CASSVGTSAANVLTF.

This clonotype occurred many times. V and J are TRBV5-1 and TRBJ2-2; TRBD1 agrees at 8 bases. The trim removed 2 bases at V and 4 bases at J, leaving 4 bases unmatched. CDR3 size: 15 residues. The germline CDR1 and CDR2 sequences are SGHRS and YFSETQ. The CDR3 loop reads CASSFATGGTGELFF. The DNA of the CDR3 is TGCGCCAGCAGCTTCGCAACAGGGGGCACCGGGGAGCTGTTTTTT.

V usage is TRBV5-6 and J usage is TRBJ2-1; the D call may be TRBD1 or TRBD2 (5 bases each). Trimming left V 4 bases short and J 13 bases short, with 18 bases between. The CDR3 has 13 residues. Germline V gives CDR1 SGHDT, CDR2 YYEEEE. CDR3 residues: CASSAMLRGSQFF. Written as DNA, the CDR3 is TGTGCCAGCAGCGCCATGCTCCGGGGCTCACAGTTCTTC.

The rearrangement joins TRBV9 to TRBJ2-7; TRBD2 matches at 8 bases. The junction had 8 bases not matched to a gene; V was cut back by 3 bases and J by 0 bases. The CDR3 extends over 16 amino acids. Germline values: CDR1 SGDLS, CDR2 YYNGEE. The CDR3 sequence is CASSDSSGEGSYEQYF. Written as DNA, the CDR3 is TGTGCCAGCAGCGATAGTAGCGGGGAGGGCTCCTACGAGCAGTACTTC.

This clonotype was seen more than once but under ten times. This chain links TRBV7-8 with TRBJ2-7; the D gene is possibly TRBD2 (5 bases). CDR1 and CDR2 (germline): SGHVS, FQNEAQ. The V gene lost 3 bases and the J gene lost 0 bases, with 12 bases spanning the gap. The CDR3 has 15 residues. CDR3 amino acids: CASSLYEGSSYEQYF. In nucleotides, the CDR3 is TGTGCCAGCAGCTTGTACGAGGGATCCTCCTACGAGCAGTACTTC.

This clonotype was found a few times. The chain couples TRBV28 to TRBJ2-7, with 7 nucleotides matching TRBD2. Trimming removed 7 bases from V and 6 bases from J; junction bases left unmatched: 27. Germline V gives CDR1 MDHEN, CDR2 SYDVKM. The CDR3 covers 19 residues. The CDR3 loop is CASTRFLVGGGTSPSEQYF. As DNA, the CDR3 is TGTGCCAGCACCCGATTCTTGGTGGGGGGGGGAACGAGCCCTTCCGAGCAGTACTTC.

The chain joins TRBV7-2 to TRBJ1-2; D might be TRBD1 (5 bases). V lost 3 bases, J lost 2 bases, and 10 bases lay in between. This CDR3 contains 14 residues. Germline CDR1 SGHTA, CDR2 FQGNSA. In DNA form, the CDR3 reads TGTGCCAGCAGCTTTGGGGCAGGGAACTATGGCTACACCTTC. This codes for CASSFGAGNYGYTF. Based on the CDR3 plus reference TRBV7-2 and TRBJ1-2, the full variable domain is GAGVSQSPSNKVTEKGKDVELRCDPISGHTALYWYRQSLGQGLEFLIYFQGNSAPDKSGLPSDRFSAERTGGSVSTLTIQRTQQEDSAVYLCASSFGAGNYGYTFGSGTRLTVV.

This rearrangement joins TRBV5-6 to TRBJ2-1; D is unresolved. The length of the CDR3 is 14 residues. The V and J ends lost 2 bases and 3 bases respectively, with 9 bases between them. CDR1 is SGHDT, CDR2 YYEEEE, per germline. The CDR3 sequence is CASSFNRVYNEQFF. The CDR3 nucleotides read TGTGCCAGCAGCTTCAATAGGGTCTACAATGAGCAGTTCTTC.

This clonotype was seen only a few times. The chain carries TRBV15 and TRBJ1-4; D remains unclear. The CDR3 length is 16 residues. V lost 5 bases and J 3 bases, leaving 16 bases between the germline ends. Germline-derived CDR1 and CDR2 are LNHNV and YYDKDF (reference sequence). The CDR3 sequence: CATSPWREGANEKLFF. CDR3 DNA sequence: TGTGCCACCAGCCCCTGGAGGGAGGGAGCTAATGAAAAACTGTTTTTT.

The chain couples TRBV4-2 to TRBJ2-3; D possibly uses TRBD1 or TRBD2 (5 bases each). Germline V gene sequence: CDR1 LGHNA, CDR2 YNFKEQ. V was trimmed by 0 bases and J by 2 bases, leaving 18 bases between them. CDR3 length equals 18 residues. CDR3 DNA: TGTGCCAGCAGCCAAGAATGGGACCAGCTGTTCTTCACAGATACGCAGTATTTT. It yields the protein CASSQEWDQLFFTDTQYF.

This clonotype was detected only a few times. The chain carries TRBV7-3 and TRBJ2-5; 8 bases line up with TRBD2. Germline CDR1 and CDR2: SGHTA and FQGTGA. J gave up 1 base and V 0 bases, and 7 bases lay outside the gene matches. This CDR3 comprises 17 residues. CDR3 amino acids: CASSLTSLAGFQETQYF. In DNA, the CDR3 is TGTGCCAGCAGCTTAACCAGTCTAGCGGGCTTCCAAGAGACCCAGTACTTC.

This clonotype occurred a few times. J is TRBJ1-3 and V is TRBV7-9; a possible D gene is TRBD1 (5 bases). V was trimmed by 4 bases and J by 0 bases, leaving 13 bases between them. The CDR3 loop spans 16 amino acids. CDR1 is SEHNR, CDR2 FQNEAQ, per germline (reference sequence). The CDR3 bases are TGTGCCAGCAGCTCCCCTCGGGGGAGCTCTGGAAACACCATATATTTT. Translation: CASSSPRGSSGNTIYF.

The CDR3 loop is CASSAVGEQYF. The CDR3 DNA follows: TGTGCCAGCAGCGCCGTTGGTGAACAGTACTTC. The chain links TRBV28 to TRBJ2-5; D gene unclear. V was trimmed by 6 bases and J by 11 bases, leaving 13 bases between them. The length of the CDR3 is 11 residues. Germline V gene data show CDR1 as MDHEN and CDR2 as SYDVKM.

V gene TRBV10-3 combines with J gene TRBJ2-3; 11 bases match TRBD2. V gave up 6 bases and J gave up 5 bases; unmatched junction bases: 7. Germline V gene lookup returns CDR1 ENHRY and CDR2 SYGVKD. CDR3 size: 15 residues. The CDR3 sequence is CAISPQLAGEDTQYF. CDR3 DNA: TGTGCCATCAGCCCTCAACTAGCGGGAGAAGATACGCAGTATTTT.

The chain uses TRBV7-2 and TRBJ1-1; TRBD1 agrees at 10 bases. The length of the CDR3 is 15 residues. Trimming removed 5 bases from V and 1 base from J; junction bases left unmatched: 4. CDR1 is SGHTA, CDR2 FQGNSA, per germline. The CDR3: CASSPRQGANTEAFF. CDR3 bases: TGTGCCAGCAGCCCCAGACAGGGGGCGAACACTGAAGCTTTCTTT.

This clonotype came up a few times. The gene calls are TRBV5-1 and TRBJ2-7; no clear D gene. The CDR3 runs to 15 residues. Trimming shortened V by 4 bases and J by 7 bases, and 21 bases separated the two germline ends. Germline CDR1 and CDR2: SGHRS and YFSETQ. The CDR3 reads CASSRYNDGPGEQYF. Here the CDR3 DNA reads TGCGCCAGCAGCCGCTATAACGACGGGCCCGGGGAGCAGTACTTC.

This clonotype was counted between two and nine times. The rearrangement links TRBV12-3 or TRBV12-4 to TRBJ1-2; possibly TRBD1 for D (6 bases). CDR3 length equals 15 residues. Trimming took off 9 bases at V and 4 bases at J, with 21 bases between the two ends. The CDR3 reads CASATRGGVAYGYTF. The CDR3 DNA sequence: TGTGCCAGTGCGACCAGGGGAGGGGTCGCCTATGGCTACACCTTC.

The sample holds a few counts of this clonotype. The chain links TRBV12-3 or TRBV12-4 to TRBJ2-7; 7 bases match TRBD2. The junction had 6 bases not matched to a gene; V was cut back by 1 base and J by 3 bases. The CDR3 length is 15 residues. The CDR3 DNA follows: TGTGCCAGCAGTTTAGAGACGGGAGGTATCTACGAGCAGTACTTC. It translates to CASSLETGGIYEQYF.

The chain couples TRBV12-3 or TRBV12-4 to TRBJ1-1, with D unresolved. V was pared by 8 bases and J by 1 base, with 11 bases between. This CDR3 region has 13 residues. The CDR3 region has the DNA TGTGCCAGCCGGGTGTCCAAGAACACTGAAGCTTTCTTT. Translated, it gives CASRVSKNTEAFF.

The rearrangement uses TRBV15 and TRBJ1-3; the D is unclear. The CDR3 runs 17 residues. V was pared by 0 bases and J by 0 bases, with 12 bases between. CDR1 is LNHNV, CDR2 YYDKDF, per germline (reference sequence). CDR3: CATSRDVADLSGNTIYF. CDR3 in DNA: TGTGCCACCAGCAGAGATGTGGCAGATCTCTCTGGAAACACCATATATTTT.

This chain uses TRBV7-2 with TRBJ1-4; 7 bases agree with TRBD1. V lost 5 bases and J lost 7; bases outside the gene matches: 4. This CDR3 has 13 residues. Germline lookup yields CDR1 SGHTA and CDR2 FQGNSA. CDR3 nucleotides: TGTGCCAGCAGCCGCAACAGGGGTGAAAAACTGTTTTTT. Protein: CASSRNRGEKLFF.

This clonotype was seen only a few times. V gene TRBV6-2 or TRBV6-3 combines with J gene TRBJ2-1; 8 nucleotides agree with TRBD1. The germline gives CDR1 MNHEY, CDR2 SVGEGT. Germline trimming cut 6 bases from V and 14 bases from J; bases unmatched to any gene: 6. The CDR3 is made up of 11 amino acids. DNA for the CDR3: TGTGCCAGCAGAAACGGACAGGGCGAGTTCTTC. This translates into CASRNGQGEFF.